The TCR beta chain under discussion was sequenced for a study of cytomegalovirus exposure and HLA in healthy donors. Libraries were prepared by immunoSEQ multiplex PCR; TCRdb keeps only in-frame clonotypes and omits some of them. The sample contains 120,000 or so clones, over 75% of which appear only once. The sequencing sample was made of PBMCs. The source is a woman between 25 and 40 years old in good health and CMV-seropositive.

CDR3 loop: CASSLDPGVLSGANVLTF. CDR3 DNA: TGCGCCAGCAGCTTGGACCCCGGGGTTCTCTCTGGGGCCAACGTCCTGACTTTC. The chain couples TRBV5-1 to TRBJ2-6; tentative D call: TRBD2 (5 bases). V lost 0 bases and J lost 0, with 13 bases in between. Germline V gene data show CDR1 as SGHRS and CDR2 as YFSETQ. The CDR3 runs 18 residues.